These T cell receptor beta chains were read from a single sample in a study of T cell repertoires in cytomegalovirus infection. TCRdb reprocessed the reads via MiXCR and lists one record per CDR3 protein. The table lists approximately 500,000 distinct CDR3 sequences, 26% of them singletons. Sequencing used PBMCs. All receptors derive from a human donor in good health (CMV status not recorded). Some clones in this sample may be carry-over from other donors' samples. Each CDR3 is given with its conserved first and last residue. Each record gives: V gene, J gene, clone size, D gene, CDR3 length, CDR3 protein, CDR3 DNA. D genes are given only for firm matches. Size is omitted from some rows. Given values are once, few, many or a class for expanded clones.

v_call: TRBV7-8
j_call: TRBJ2-1
clone_size: NA
d_call: TRBD2
cdr3_length: 17
cdr3_aa: CASSTLPLAGRYNEQFF
cdr3_nt: TGTGCCAGCAGCACCCTTCCACTAGCGGGACGCTACAATGAGCAGTTCTTC

v_call: TRBV11-2
j_call: TRBJ2-2
clone_size: NA
d_call: NA
cdr3_length: 15
cdr3_aa: CASSLGSANTGELFF
cdr3_nt: TGTGCCAGCAGCTTAGGCAGCGCGAACACCGGGGAGCTGTTTTTT

v_call: TRBV4-2
j_call: TRBJ2-1
clone_size: NA
d_call: TRBD2
cdr3_length: 16
cdr3_aa: CASSRSLAGEYNEQFF
cdr3_nt: TGTGCCAGCAGCAGATCACTAGCGGGAGAATACAATGAGCAGTTCTTC

v_call: TRBV7-2
j_call: TRBJ2-3
clone_size: many
d_call: NA
cdr3_length: 13
cdr3_aa: CASSLAYADTQYF
cdr3_nt: TGTGCCAGCAGCTTAGCCTACGCAGATACGCAGTATTTT

v_call: TRBV2
j_call: TRBJ2-2
clone_size: few
d_call: NA
cdr3_length: 15
cdr3_aa: CASSVFGKNTGELFF
cdr3_nt: TGTGCCAGCAGTGTGTTCGGGAAGAACACCGGGGAGCTGTTTTTT

v_call: TRBV28
j_call: TRBJ2-1
clone_size: few
d_call: TRBD2
cdr3_length: 14
cdr3_aa: CASSPRLASNEQFF
cdr3_nt: TGTGCCAGCAGTCCCAGACTAGCGTCCAATGAGCAGTTCTTC

v_call: TRBV9
j_call: TRBJ2-3
clone_size: NA
d_call: TRBD1
cdr3_length: 16
cdr3_aa: CASSARQGEITDTQYF
cdr3_nt: TGTGCCAGCAGCGCGAGACAGGGGGAGATTACAGATACGCAGTATTTT

v_call: TRBV7-9
j_call: TRBJ2-7
clone_size: few
d_call: TRBD2
cdr3_length: 16
cdr3_aa: CASSPEALAVSYEQYF
cdr3_nt: TGTGCCAGCAGCCCCGAGGCACTAGCGGTCTCCTACGAGCAGTACTTC

v_call: TRBV6-5
j_call: TRBJ2-7
clone_size: NA
d_call: TRBD1
cdr3_length: 15
cdr3_aa: CASSYSRTGGFEQYF
cdr3_nt: TGTGCCAGCAGTTACTCGAGGACAGGGGGATTCGAGCAGTACTTC

v_call: TRBV4-1
j_call: TRBJ1-2
clone_size: NA
d_call: NA
cdr3_length: 12
cdr3_aa: CASSPSGHGYTF
cdr3_nt: TGCGCCAGCAGCCCCTCAGGTCATGGCTACACCTTC

v_call: TRBV10-3
j_call: TRBJ1-1
clone_size: NA
d_call: NA
cdr3_length: 13
cdr3_aa: CAIRLPGDTEAFF
cdr3_nt: TGTGCCATCAGGTTACCTGGAGACACTGAAGCTTTCTTT

v_call: TRBV27
j_call: TRBJ1-2
clone_size: few
d_call: TRBD1
cdr3_length: 16
cdr3_aa: CASSFGTGKQGYGYTF
cdr3_nt: TGTGCCAGCAGTTTCGGGACAGGGAAACAAGGATATGGCTACACCTTC

v_call: TRBV24-1
j_call: TRBJ1-2
clone_size: NA
d_call: NA
cdr3_length: 12
cdr3_aa: CATSDFQNGYTF
cdr3_nt: TGTGCCACCAGTGATTTCCAGAATGGCTACACCTTC

v_call: TRBV6-2/TRBV6-3
j_call: TRBJ2-7
clone_size: once
d_call: TRBD2
cdr3_length: 12
cdr3_aa: CATGTSGYEQYF
cdr3_nt: TGTGCCACCGGGACTAGCGGCTACGAGCAGTACTTC

v_call: TRBV5-1
j_call: TRBJ1-1
clone_size: few
d_call: NA
cdr3_length: 15
cdr3_aa: CASSLGGATNTEAFF
cdr3_nt: TGCGCCAGCAGCTTGGGTGGGGCTACAAACACTGAAGCTTTCTTT

v_call: TRBV6-2/TRBV6-3
j_call: TRBJ1-5
clone_size: few
d_call: NA
cdr3_length: 16
cdr3_aa: CASSTHEGARNQPQHF
cdr3_nt: TGTGCCAGCAGCACGCACGAAGGGGCCCGCAATCAGCCCCAGCATTTT

v_call: TRBV4-1
j_call: TRBJ1-6
clone_size: few
d_call: NA
cdr3_length: 17
cdr3_aa: CASSQEAGRSYNSPLHF
cdr3_nt: TGCGCCAGCAGCCAAGAGGCAGGAAGGTCCTATAATTCACCCCTCCACTTT

v_call: TRBV6-5
j_call: TRBJ1-3
clone_size: few
d_call: NA
cdr3_length: 15
cdr3_aa: CASSPLIGSGNTIYF
cdr3_nt: TGTGCCAGCAGTCCCCTCATCGGCTCTGGAAACACCATATATTTT

v_call: TRBV19
j_call: TRBJ2-5
clone_size: few
d_call: NA
cdr3_length: 14
cdr3_aa: CASSILGGQETQYF
cdr3_nt: TGTGCCAGTAGTATTCTAGGGGGCCAAGAGACCCAGTACTTC

v_call: TRBV4-3
j_call: TRBJ2-3
clone_size: few
d_call: TRBD2
cdr3_length: 17
cdr3_aa: CASSQITSGRYGDTQYF
cdr3_nt: TGCGCCAGCAGCCAAATCACTAGCGGGAGGTATGGAGATACGCAGTATTTT